The 10 T cell receptor beta chains given below trace back to one sample, sequenced in a study of STAT3 mutations in large granular lymphocyte leukemia. Whole-study results and caveats: Every T-cell large granular lymphocyte leukemia patient had at least one immunodominant TCR beta clonotype.

These receptors have no known antigen. Measured with immunoSEQ multiplex PCR; TCRdb has only the in-frame clones, and not every one. This table has approximately 42,000 clones, about three quarters appearing once. Sequenced material: PBMCs. The receptors were sampled from a human donor with T large granular lymphocyte leukemia. Some clones in this sample may be carry-over from other donors' samples.

This chain joins TRBV4-1 and TRBJ1-1; tentatively, D is TRBD1 (5 bases). V lost 5 bases and J 3 bases, leaving 10 bases between the germline ends. The CDR3 totals 13 residues. Germline V gene data show CDR1 as MGHRA and CDR2 as YSYEKL. The CDR3 DNA follows: TGCGCCAGCAGCTTTCGACAGTACACTGAAGCTTTCTTT. Protein product: CASSFRQYTEAFF.

This clone came up once. The chain is built from TRBV5-6 and TRBJ2-7, with TRBD2 matching 8 bases. The trim removed 4 bases at V and 4 bases at J, leaving 10 bases unmatched. Germline loops: CDR1 SGHDT, CDR2 YYEEEE. The CDR3 is made up of 15 amino acids. CDR3: CASSQKLAGWYEQYV. The CDR3 DNA sequence: TGTGCCAGCAGCCAAAAATTAGCGGGGTGGTACGAGCAGTACGTC.

The CDR3 loop reads CASSQDLNTQEQYF. The CDR3 nucleotides read TGCGCCAGCAGCCAAGATCTAAATACCCAAGAGCAGTACTTC. This rearrangement joins TRBV4-3 to TRBJ2-7; D remains unclear. The V end was cut by 0 bases, the J end by 7 bases, with 13 bases between. CDR1 and CDR2 (germline): LGHNA, YSLEER. The CDR3 loop spans 14 amino acids.

DNA for the CDR3: TGTGCCAGCAGTGGCTGGACAGGGGACGAAGCTTTCTTT. It encodes CASSGWTGDEAFF. The chain uses TRBV27 and TRBJ1-1; 9 bases are shared with TRBD1. Trimming removed 5 bases from V and 8 bases from J; junction bases left unmatched: 6. There are 13 residues in the CDR3. Per the germline V gene, CDR1 is MNHEY and CDR2 is SMNVEV (reference sequence).

The chain is built from TRBV6-5 and TRBJ1-1, with 7 bases aligning to TRBD1. This CDR3 contains 13 residues. Trimming at V came to 7 bases and at J to 10 bases, leaving 12 bases not matched to a gene. Looked up from germline, CDR1 is MNHEY and CDR2 is SVGAGI. CDR3 nucleotides: TGTGCCAGCACCACCCCAGGGGGTGGAATAGCTTTCTTT. This codes for CASTTPGGGIAFF.

This clone appeared a single time. This chain connects TRBV27 to TRBJ2-1; 8 bases align to TRBD1. Germline lookup yields CDR1 MNHEY and CDR2 SMNVEV (reference sequence). The CDR3 has 14 residues. V lost 7 bases, J lost 3 bases, and 5 bases stayed unmatched. The CDR3 coding sequence is TGTGCCAGCAACCGGGACAGGAGCTACAATGAGCAGTTCTTC. It codes for CASNRDRSYNEQFF.

CDR3 nucleotide sequence: TGTGCCAGCAGTGAGACGGGACTACCCCGGGACGAGCAGTACTTC. This sequence encodes CASSETGLPRDEQYF. The rearrangement links TRBV6-4 to TRBJ2-7; 7 nucleotides match TRBD2. This CDR3 region has 15 residues. V dropped 3 bases and J dropped 5; count of bases not matched to a gene: 10. The V gene's germline CDR1 is MRHNA and CDR2 SNTAGT.

This clone has just a few counts. The chain is built from TRBV7-2 and TRBJ1-3; unclear D gene. Germline CDR1 reads SGHTA; CDR2 reads FQGNSA. Between the trimmed V and J ends, which lost 2 bases and 2 bases, there was a span of 10 bases. The length of the CDR3 is 15 residues. The CDR3 DNA is TGTGCCAGCAGCTTAAGCATTCAAACTGGAAACACCATATATTTT. Its translation: CASSLSIQTGNTIYF. Looking up the rest from reference TRBV7-2 and TRBJ1-3 gives the full variable domain: GAGVSQSPSNKVTEKGKDVELRCDPISGHTALYWYRQSLGQGLEFLIYFQGNSAPDKSGLPSDRFSAERTGGSVSTLTIQRTQQEDSAVYLCASSLSIQTGNTIYFGEGSWLTVV.

The rearrangement joins TRBV28 to TRBJ1-1; D might be TRBD1 (5 bases). The germline V gene encodes CDR1 MDHEN and CDR2 SYDVKM. The V end was cut by 6 bases, the J end by 3 bases, with 8 bases between. The CDR3 runs to 12 residues. CDR3 DNA: TGTGCCAGCAGCCTCAGGGACACTGAAGCTTTCTTT. Protein product: CASSLRDTEAFF.

The chain carries TRBV4-3 and TRBJ1-2; D not certain. Per germline, CDR1 LGHNA and CDR2 YSLEER. CDR3 length: 13 residues. With 0 bases removed from V and 8 bases from J, the gap between germline ends came to 10 bases. Here the CDR3 DNA reads TGCGCCAGCAGCCAAGATCGGACTCTCGGCTACACCTTC. It encodes CASSQDRTLGYTF.